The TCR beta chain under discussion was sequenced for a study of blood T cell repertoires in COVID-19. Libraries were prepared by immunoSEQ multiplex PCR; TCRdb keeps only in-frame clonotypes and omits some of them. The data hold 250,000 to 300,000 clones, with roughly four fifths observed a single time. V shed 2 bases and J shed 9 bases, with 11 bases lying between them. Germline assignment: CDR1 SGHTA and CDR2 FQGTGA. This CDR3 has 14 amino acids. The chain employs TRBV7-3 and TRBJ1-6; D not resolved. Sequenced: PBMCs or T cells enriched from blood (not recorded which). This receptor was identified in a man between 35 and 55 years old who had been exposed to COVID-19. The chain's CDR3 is CASSLLGVGSPLHF. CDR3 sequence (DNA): TGTGCCAGCAGCTTATTGGGAGTCGGTTCACCCCTCCACTTT.